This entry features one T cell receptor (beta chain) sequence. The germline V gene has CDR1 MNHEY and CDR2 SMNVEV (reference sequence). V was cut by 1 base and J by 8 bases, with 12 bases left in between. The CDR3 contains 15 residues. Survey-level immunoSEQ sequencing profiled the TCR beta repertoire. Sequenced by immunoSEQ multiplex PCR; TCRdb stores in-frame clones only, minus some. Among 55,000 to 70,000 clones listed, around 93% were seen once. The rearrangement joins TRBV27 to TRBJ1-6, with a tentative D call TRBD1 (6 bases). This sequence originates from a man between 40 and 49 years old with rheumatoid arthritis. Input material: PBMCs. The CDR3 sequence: CASSLWGADHSPLHF. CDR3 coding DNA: TGTGCCAGCAGTTTATGGGGGGCGGACCATTCACCCCTCCACTTT.